One and the same sample provided the 14 T cell receptor beta chains below, sequenced in a study of blood T cell repertoires in COVID-19. Measured with immunoSEQ multiplex PCR; TCRdb has only the in-frame clones, and not every one. Among a few hundred thousand clones listed, roughly four fifths were seen once. Sequenced material: PBMCs or T cells enriched from blood (not recorded which). All receptors come from a woman aged 55-75 years who had recovered from COVID-19.

J is TRBJ2-3 and V is TRBV4-2; 7 nucleotides align to TRBD2. Germline CDR1 LGHNA, CDR2 YNFKEQ. This CDR3 region has 16 residues. V gave up 4 bases and J gave up 0 bases; unmatched junction bases: 7. CDR3 sequence reads: CASSLGGGTSTDTQYF. The CDR3 DNA reads as TGTGCCAGCAGCCTTGGGGGGGGAACTAGCACAGATACGCAGTATTTT.

The chain employs TRBV18 and TRBJ1-1; D unclear. Trimming removed 10 bases at V and 1 base at J, with 13 bases between. CDR1 KGHSH and CDR2 LQKENI come from the germline V gene. The CDR3 contains 13 residues. The CDR3 DNA follows: TGTGCCACCTCTGAGGGCTCGAACACTGAAGCTTTCTTT. Translated: CATSEGSNTEAFF.

This clone has only a few counts. This chain uses TRBV5-5 with TRBJ2-6; 12 positions agree with TRBD2. The CDR3 is 19 residues long. V shed 0 bases and J 0 bases; nucleotides not matched to a gene: 4. Germline V gene lookup returns CDR1 SGHKS and CDR2 YYEKEE (reference sequence). The DNA of the CDR3 is TGTGCCAGCAGCTTGGCCGGACTAGCGGGGTACTCTGGGGCCAACGTCCTGACTTTC. It yields the protein CASSLAGLAGYSGANVLTF.

V gene TRBV6-5 combines with J gene TRBJ2-2; 8 nucleotides agree with TRBD2. The germline gives CDR1 MNHEY, CDR2 SVGAGI. V gave up 8 bases and J gave up 2 bases; unmatched junction bases: 4. The length of the CDR3 is 14 residues. For the CDR3, the DNA is TGTGCCAGCCGGGGGGGTTTCAACACCGGGGAGCTGTTTTTT. Its protein product is CASRGGFNTGELFF.

This clone was seen a few times. This CDR3 is also generated by other DNA sequences in the sample. The chain employs TRBV7-2 and TRBJ1-1; the D gene is possibly TRBD1 (5 bases). Germline CDR1 reads SGHTA; CDR2 reads FQGNSA. CDR3 length equals 13 residues. V was shortened by 2 bases and J by 2 bases, with 6 bases between the two germline ends. The CDR3 sequence: CASSLRGNTEAFF. CDR3 nucleotides: TGTGCCAGCAGCTTAAGGGGTAACACTGAAGCTTTCTTT. The variable domain in full, with the rest retrieved from reference TRBV7-2 and TRBJ1-1, is GAGVSQSPSNKVTEKGKDVELRCDPISGHTALYWYRQSLGQGLEFLIYFQGNSAPDKSGLPSDRFSAERTGGSVSTLTIQRTQQEDSAVYLCASSLRGNTEAFFGQGTRLTVV.

V usage is TRBV7-2 and J usage is TRBJ2-1, with TRBD1 identical over 8 bases. Trimming removed 6 bases from V and 8 bases from J; junction bases left unmatched: 9. Germline CDR1 reads SGHTA; CDR2 reads FQGNSA. The CDR3 extends over 14 amino acids. The CDR3 loop reads CASSSRTGNDEQFF. CDR3 sequence (DNA): TGTGCCAGCAGTTCCCGGACAGGGAACGATGAGCAGTTCTTC.

V is TRBV7-9 and J is TRBJ2-7, with 7 bases lining up with TRBD1. The CDR3 totals 12 residues. V was clipped by 5 bases and J by 2 bases; unmatched bases: 0. Germline CDR1 SEHNR, CDR2 FQNEAQ (reference sequence). CDR3 DNA: TGTGCCAGCAGCGACAGGGCCTACGAGCAGTACTTC. It translates to CASSDRAYEQYF.

The V gene is TRBV5-1, the J gene TRBJ2-1, with TRBD1 as a possible D gene (5 bases). Trimming pared 4 bases from V and 6 bases from J, leaving 14 bases between. From germline, CDR1 is SGHRS and CDR2 YFSETQ. This CDR3 spans 14 amino acids. CDR3 in amino acids: CASSVLSGANEQFF. Here the CDR3 DNA reads TGCGCCAGCAGCGTACTAAGTGGGGCCAATGAGCAGTTCTTC.

The chain recombines TRBV4-1 with TRBJ2-3; 9 positions agree with TRBD1. This CDR3 is 16 amino acids long. Trimming took 2 bases from V and 1 from J; bases not matched to a gene: 4. Germline lookup yields CDR1 MGHRA and CDR2 YSYEKL. The CDR3 coding sequence is TGCGCCAGCAGCCAAACACAGGGGGCCGGCACAGATACGCAGTATTTT. Residues: CASSQTQGAGTDTQYF.

Only one count was recorded for this clone. V is TRBV2 and J is TRBJ1-2, with 11 bases that match TRBD1. This CDR3 is built from 15 residues. Germline CDR1 SNHLY, CDR2 FYNNEI. V dropped 7 bases and J dropped 1; count of bases not matched to a gene: 5. The CDR3 coding sequence is TGTGCCAGCATGGTCGGGACAGGGGGTAACTATGGCTACACCTTC. Residues: CASMVGTGGNYGYTF.

Worth noting for this clone: This may come from a read error, since a much larger clone is one base off. The genes are TRBV11-2 and TRBJ1-4; D not resolved. CDR1 and CDR2 from the germline V gene are SGHAT and FQNNGV. The CDR3 spans 14 residues. The CDR3: CASSLGPFNKKLFF. In DNA, the CDR3 is TGTGCCAGCAGCTTAGGGCCCTTTAATAAAAAACTGTTTTTT. Full variable domain (remainder filled in from reference TRBV11-2 and TRBJ1-4): EAGVAQSPRYKIIEKRQSVAFWCNPISGHATLYWYQQILGQGPKLLIQFQNNGVVDDSQLPKDRFSAERLKGVDSTLKIQPAKLEDSAVYLCASSLGPFNKKLFFGSGTQLSVL.

This chain uses TRBV2 with TRBJ2-7; TRBD1 aligns across 10 bases. Germline V lookup: CDR1 SNHLY, CDR2 FYNNEI. The trim removed 10 bases at V and 1 base at J, leaving 7 bases unmatched. This CDR3 is 14 amino acids long. CDR3 nucleotides: TGTGCCATTCCCCGGGACAGGGGTTCCTACGAGCAGTACTTC. It is translated as CAIPRDRGSYEQYF.

A few counts support this clone. CDR3 DNA: TGTGCCAGCAGTCGGGGGAGGTTGGGCAATCAGCCCCAGCATTTT. Residues: CASSRGRLGNQPQHF. The rearrangement uses TRBV6-5 and TRBJ1-5, with a possible D match to TRBD1 (5 bases). Germline V gene sequence: CDR1 MNHEY, CDR2 SVGAGI. There are 15 residues in the CDR3. Trimming removed 5 bases from V and 2 bases from J, with 13 bases in between.

The V call is TRBV24-1, the J call TRBJ1-6; D remains ambiguous. With 6 bases removed from V and 2 bases from J, the gap between germline ends came to 13 bases. This CDR3 is built from 16 residues. Per the germline V gene, CDR1 is KGHDR and CDR2 is SFDVKD. CDR3 amino acids: CATSSTLPAYNSPLHF. The CDR3 DNA sequence: TGTGCCACCAGTTCTACCCTCCCCGCCTATAATTCACCCCTCCACTTT.